One and the same sample provided the 20 T cell receptor beta chains below, sequenced in a study of blood T cell repertoires in COVID-19. Produced via immunoSEQ multiplex PCR; TCRdb's table is partial and in-frame only. The sample lists about 240,000 clones, around four fifths occurring once. Material for sequencing was peripheral blood. The receptor set was obtained from a young man who had recovered from COVID-19.

About this clone itself: Within the sample, other DNA sequences also encode this same CDR3. CDR3 in DNA: TGTGCCAGCAGTAGTCCGGGACAGGGAAACTACGAGCAGTACTTC. Translating it yields CASSSPGQGNYEQYF. This sequence joins TRBV6-5 and TRBJ2-7; TRBD1 matches 9 bases. The ends lost 5 bases at V and 3 bases at J; junction bases unmatched: 8. The germline gives CDR1 MNHEY, CDR2 SVGAGI. The CDR3 length is 15 residues.

J is TRBJ2-5 and V is TRBV7-2; TRBD1 aligns across 11 bases. Germline loops: CDR1 SGHTA, CDR2 FQGNSA. J lost 3 bases, V lost 2 bases, and 8 bases had no gene match. CDR3 length: 17 residues. Written as DNA, the CDR3 is TGTGCCAGCAGCTTACTCCGACCGGGACAGGGGGAAGAGACCCAGTACTTC. Amino acids: CASSLLRPGQGEETQYF.

The chain is built from TRBV5-1 and TRBJ2-1; 13 bases are shared with TRBD2. The CDR3 totals 16 residues. J gave up 10 bases and V 2 bases, and 9 bases lay outside the gene matches. The germline CDR1 and CDR2 sequences are SGHRS and YFSETQ. The CDR3 reads CASSLSPGLAGREQFF. CDR3 coding DNA: TGCGCCAGCAGCTTATCCCCGGGACTAGCGGGGAGAGAGCAGTTCTTC.

The genes are TRBV3-1 (or the pseudogene TRBV3-2) and TRBJ1-5, with 10 bases matching TRBD1. CDR1 and CDR2 from the germline V gene are LGHDT and YNNKEL (reference sequence). The V gene end was trimmed by 1 base and the J gene end by 7 bases; junction bases not matched to a gene: 4. The CDR3 is 15 residues long. The CDR3 DNA reads as TGTGCCAGCAGCCAAGGACAGGGGGCGGTACAGCCCCAGCATTTT. Amino acids: CASSQGQGAVQPQHF.

This clone was seen a handful of times. V and J are TRBV6-2 or TRBV6-3 and TRBJ2-3; 7 positions match TRBD1. The length of the CDR3 is 16 residues. Germline V gene data show CDR1 as MNHEY and CDR2 as SVGEGT. V was clipped by 2 bases and J by 6 bases; unmatched bases: 11. The CDR3 DNA sequence: TGTGCCAGCAGTTACGCCAAGACAGGGAATTCGGATACGCAGTATTTT. Translated, it gives CASSYAKTGNSDTQYF.

This clone appeared a few times. The genes are TRBV7-9 and TRBJ1-1, with D hard to call. From germline, CDR1 is SEHNR and CDR2 FQNEAQ (reference sequence). The V gene lost 4 bases and the J gene lost 8 bases, with 17 bases spanning the gap. CDR3 length: 14 residues. CDR3 coding DNA: TGTGCCAGCAGCTCACCCCCCGCCGGTGAGGAAGCTTTCTTT. Its protein is CASSSPPAGEEAFF. The entire variable domain, with the rest obtained from reference TRBV7-9 and TRBJ1-1, is as follows: DTGVSQNPRHKITKRGQNVTFRCDPISEHNRLYWYRQTLGQGPEFLTYFQNEAQLEKSRLLSDRFSAERPKGSFSTLEIQRTEQGDSAMYLCASSSPPAGEEAFFGQGTRLTVV.

The rearrangement uses TRBV5-4 and TRBJ1-6; TRBD1 agrees at 7 bases. V lost 0 bases and J lost 9; bases outside the gene matches: 12. CDR3 length equals 17 residues. Germline CDR1 is SGHNT and CDR2 is YYREEE (reference sequence). CDR3 bases: TGTGCCAGCAGCTTGGTTGGCGACAGGGCCCAGAGTTCACCCCTCCACTTT. Translation: CASSLVGDRAQSSPLHF. The full variable domain, with the rest looked up from reference TRBV5-4 and TRBJ1-6, is ETGVTQSPTHLIKTRGQQVTLRCSSQSGHNTVSWYQQALGQGPQFIFQYYREEENGRGNFPPRFSGLQFPNYSSELNVNALELDDSALYLCASSLVGDRAQSSPLHFGNGTRLTVT.

The chain employs TRBV20-1 and TRBJ1-5; D remains ambiguous. Trimming stripped 3 bases from V and 5 bases from J, with 11 bases between. Germline assignment: CDR1 DFQATT and CDR2 SNEGSKA (reference sequence). This CDR3 has 13 residues. The CDR3 DNA reads as TGCAGTGCTAGTACGGAGTTCGATCAGCCCCAGCATTTT. Translated: CSASTEFDQPQHF.

Details on this clone: An end of the junction differs from the germline gene, which may be a read error. The chain uses TRBV6-1 and TRBJ1-1; 9 nucleotides line up with TRBD1. The CDR3 runs to 14 residues. The germline V gene has CDR1 MNHNS and CDR2 SASEGT. The CDR3 reads CASREGGDREGVFF. The DNA of the CDR3 is TGTGCCAGCAGGGAAGGAGGGGACAGGGAAGGGGTTTTCTTT.

The rearrangement links TRBV5-1 to TRBJ2-4; 7 nucleotides line up with TRBD2. CDR1 and CDR2 from the germline V gene are SGHRS and YFSETQ. The CDR3 covers 16 residues. V was clipped by 3 bases and J by 0 bases; unmatched bases: 6. The CDR3 loop reads CASSSELAGAKNIQYF. Written as DNA, the CDR3 is TGCGCCAGCAGCTCGGAATTAGCGGGAGCCAAAAACATTCAGTACTTC. Looking up the rest from reference TRBV5-1 and TRBJ2-4 gives the full variable domain: KAGVTQTPRYLIKTRGQQVTLSCSPISGHRSVSWYQQTPGQGLQFLFEYFSETQRNKGNFPGRFSGRQFSNSRSEMNVSTLELGDSALYLCASSSELAGAKNIQYFGAGTRLSVL.

V usage is TRBV5-1 and J usage is TRBJ2-7, with D possibly matching TRBD1 (5 bases). Per germline, CDR1 SGHRS and CDR2 YFSETQ. The CDR3 totals 13 residues. Trimming took 0 bases from V and 5 from J, leaving 9 bases between them. For the CDR3, the DNA is TGCGCCAGCAGCTTGGGACCAGGGAACGAGCAGTACTTC. This translates into CASSLGPGNEQYF. Combining the CDR3 with reference TRBV5-1 and TRBJ2-7 gives the whole variable domain KAGVTQTPRYLIKTRGQQVTLSCSPISGHRSVSWYQQTPGQGLQFLFEYFSETQRNKGNFPGRFSGRQFSNSRSEMNVSTLELGDSALYLCASSLGPGNEQYFGPGTRLTVT.

The rearrangement uses TRBV7-9 and TRBJ1-2; D may be TRBD1 (6 bases). This CDR3 spans 14 amino acids. Trimming left V 2 bases short and J 8 bases short, with 15 bases between. Germline V CDR1 and CDR2: SEHNR, FQNEAQ (reference sequence). The CDR3 loop reads CASSLMEQGSGYTF. The CDR3 DNA reads as TGTGCCAGCAGCTTAATGGAGCAGGGGAGCGGCTACACCTTC.

J is TRBJ2-2 and V is TRBV28; D not certain. V lost 8 bases and J 5 bases, leaving 12 bases between the germline ends. This CDR3 spans 13 amino acids. The germline V gene encodes CDR1 MDHEN and CDR2 SYDVKM. This chain's CDR3 is CASVYTSTGELFF. In nucleotides, the CDR3 is TGTGCCAGCGTATACACCAGTACCGGGGAGCTGTTTTTT.

The CDR3 bases are TGTGCCAGCAGCTTAGATTCGGGGACTGAAGCTTTCTTT. Its protein is CASSLDSGTEAFF. The chain recombines TRBV11-1 with TRBJ1-1, with D unresolved. V lost 1 base to trimming and J lost 5 bases, with 8 bases between them. CDR1 and CDR2 from the germline V gene are SGHAT and FQDESV (reference sequence). The CDR3 is 13 amino acids.

The chain is built from TRBV28 and TRBJ1-6, with 10 positions matching TRBD1. Germline-derived CDR1 and CDR2 are MDHEN and SYDVKM. Germline trimming cut 6 bases from V and 9 bases from J; bases unmatched to any gene: 5. The CDR3 runs to 14 residues. The CDR3: CASRGGQGISPLHF. CDR3 in DNA: TGTGCCAGCAGGGGGGGACAGGGGATTTCACCCCTCCACTTT.

The chain combines TRBV20-1 with TRBJ2-7; 9 bases map to TRBD2. Germline V lookup: CDR1 DFQATT, CDR2 SNEGSKA (reference sequence). CDR3 length: 13 residues. Trimming removed 3 bases from V and 7 bases from J; junction bases left unmatched: 7. The DNA of the CDR3 is TGCAGTGCTAGTCTTGCGGGGGGGTTTGAGCAGTACTTC. Its translation: CSASLAGGFEQYF.

The J gene is TRBJ2-2, the V gene TRBV2; 8 nucleotides agree with TRBD1. V lost 4 bases and J lost 5; bases outside the gene matches: 0. Germline CDR1 reads SNHLY; CDR2 reads FYNNEI. This CDR3 comprises 13 residues. Written as DNA, the CDR3 is TGTGCCAGCAGTGGGACAGGGACCGGGGAGCTGTTTTTT. This gives the protein CASSGTGTGELFF.

This clone has more than one count but fewer than ten. The rearrangement links TRBV11-2 to TRBJ1-3; D unclear. CDR3 length: 17 residues. Per the germline V gene, CDR1 is SGHAT and CDR2 is FQNNGV. V was clipped by 6 bases and J by 0 bases, with 18 bases between them. The DNA of the CDR3 is TGTGCCAGCAGTCAAATAAGAGGGCGATACTCTGGAAACACCATATATTTT. This sequence encodes CASSQIRGRYSGNTIYF.

This chain joins TRBV6-2 or TRBV6-3 and TRBJ1-1; 7 bases map to TRBD1. CDR1 MNHEY and CDR2 SVGEGT come from the germline V gene. Losses at the gene ends were 4 bases for V and 6 bases for J; bases not matched to a gene: 5. The CDR3 runs 13 residues. The CDR3: CASSSGGIAEAFF. CDR3 sequence (DNA): TGTGCCAGCAGTTCAGGGGGGATAGCTGAAGCTTTCTTT.

The genes are TRBV29-1 and TRBJ1-3; D remains ambiguous. Germline V lookup: CDR1 SQVTM, CDR2 ANQGSEA. The CDR3 is 13 residues long. Trimming cost V 4 bases and J 1 base, with 8 bases left between them. CDR3 sequence: CSVVEGSGNTIYF. The CDR3 bases are TGCAGCGTTGTGGAGGGTTCTGGAAACACCATATATTTT.